This T cell receptor (beta chain) was sequenced for a study of radiotherapy plus CTLA-4 blockade in lung cancer. Overall study findings and caveats: Increased serum interferon-beta after radiation also reportedly predicted response strongly. In blood, tumor-derived TCR clones expanded after radiotherapy plus ipilimumab.

To note about this clone: Its antigen is unknown.

The table came from immunoSEQ multiplex PCR; TCRdb's copy has only in-frame clones and leaves some out. The sample lists about 59,000 clones, 70% to 80% occurring once. In chemo-refractory metastatic non-small-cell lung cancer, patients got ipilimumab CTLA-4 blockade together with focal radiation. The germline V gene has CDR1 MGHRA and CDR2 YSYEKL. V was pared by 4 bases and J by 0 bases, with 10 bases of the junction left unmatched. CDR3 length: 19 residues. The TCR sequence derives from a human donor with non-small cell lung cancer who had a complete response to radiotherapy plus ipilimumab. The chain recombines TRBV4-1 with TRBJ2-3; 13 nucleotides line up with TRBD2. Sequences were derived from peripheral blood, sampled from a patient treated with radiotherapy plus ipilimumab. The CDR3 loop is CASSLTGTSGAASTDTQYF. The CDR3 DNA reads TGCGCCAGCAGCCTAACCGGGACTAGCGGGGCCGCTAGCACAGATACGCAGTATTTT.